The table lists the clone carrying this T cell receptor beta chain with a count of one. Its cognate antigen is unknown. The data originate from a study of cytomegalovirus exposure and HLA in healthy donors. General study findings and limits: Cytomegalovirus status, reportedly, was diagnosed with high specificity and sensitivity by the classifier. Cytomegalovirus-associated TCR beta chains were listed, numbering around 150.

Method: immunoSEQ multiplex PCR; TCRdb's copy keeps in-frame clones and lacks some. The sample records approximately 170,000 clones, approximately 81% being singletons. CDR3 size: 15 residues. CDR1 is PRHDT and CDR2 is FYEKMQ in the germline V gene (reference sequence). With 5 bases removed from V and 7 bases from J, the gap between germline ends came to 21 bases. The chain joins TRBV13 to TRBJ2-7, with a tentative D call TRBD1 (7 bases). The sample taken for sequencing was PBMCs. This receptor was obtained from a man aged 25-45 years in good health and CMV-seropositive. As DNA, the CDR3 is TGTGCCAGCAGCGAAAGGAGGGGACAGATGCAAGAGCAGTACTTC. Translated: CASSERRGQMQEQYF.